The rows below give T cell receptor beta chains drawn from one sample of a study of T-cell memory formation after mild COVID-19. TCRdb used MiXCR to reprocess the 5' RACE reads, holding one entry per CDR3 protein. Among about 49,000 distinct CDR3 sequences, approximately 7% were seen once, and the ten largest hold roughly 1.4%. Sequences were obtained from PBMCs or a T cell subset sorted from them (not recorded which). These receptors were collected from a man aged 18-30 years who had mild COVID-19 (a few samples of this study predate the infection). Cell type and time point are not known. Both conserved end residues are part of each CDR3. A D gene is named only where the DNA matches it firmly. For some rows the clone size is stated as once, few or many, or as a class when expanded; others skip it.

D: NA; size: few; J: TRBJ1-3; V: TRBV4-3; DNA: TGCGCCAGCAGCCAAGATCATGGGAGGGGCTCGGTTGGAAACACCATATATTTT; CDR3: CASSQDHGRGSVGNTIYF
D: TRBD1; size: few; J: TRBJ1-4; V: TRBV28; DNA: TGTGCCAGCAGCCATAAACAGGGGGCACGGGCTAATGAAAAACTGTTTTTT; CDR3: CASSHKQGARANEKLFF
D: TRBD2; size: many; J: TRBJ2-1; V: TRBV29-1; DNA: TGCAGCGACCGCGGGGCTAGCGGGGATGAGCAGTTCTTC; CDR3: CSDRGASGDEQFF
D: TRBD2; size: few; J: TRBJ2-5; V: TRBV9; DNA: TGTGCCAGCAGCCCCCGGGGACTAGTGATGGAGACCCAGTACTTC; CDR3: CASSPRGLVMETQYF
D: TRBD2; size: many; J: TRBJ2-3; V: TRBV4-1; DNA: TGCGCCAGCAGCCTGACGCGGGGGGGCCCGGATACGCAGTATTTT; CDR3: CASSLTRGGPDTQYF
D: NA; size: NA; J: TRBJ2-2; V: TRBV5-1; DNA: TGCGCCAGCAGCTCCCAGGGGGGGCAGTCCGGGGAGCTGTTTTTT; CDR3: CASSSQGGQSGELFF
D: NA; size: NA; J: TRBJ1-2; V: TRBV7-2; DNA: TGTGCCAGCAGCTCACAGGTCGACTATGGCTACACCTTC; CDR3: CASSSQVDYGYTF
D: NA; size: NA; J: TRBJ2-5; V: TRBV7-2; DNA: TGTGCCAGCAGCTTCTTTAACGGAGAGACCCAGTACTTC; CDR3: CASSFFNGETQYF
D: TRBD2; size: many; J: TRBJ2-3; V: TRBV5-1; DNA: TGCGCCAGCAGCCCCTACTCGGGCGGGGGAGCCACAGATACGCAGTATTTT; CDR3: CASSPYSGGGATDTQYF
D: NA; size: few; J: TRBJ2-2; V: TRBV4-3; DNA: TGCGCCAGCAGCCAAGATTATGTGCACACCGGGGAGCTGTTTTTT; CDR3: CASSQDYVHTGELFF
D: NA; size: NA; J: TRBJ2-6; V: TRBV4-3; DNA: TGCGCCAGCAGCCAGGGTCCAATAGGGTCTGGGGCCAACGTCCTGACTTTC; CDR3: CASSQGPIGSGANVLTF